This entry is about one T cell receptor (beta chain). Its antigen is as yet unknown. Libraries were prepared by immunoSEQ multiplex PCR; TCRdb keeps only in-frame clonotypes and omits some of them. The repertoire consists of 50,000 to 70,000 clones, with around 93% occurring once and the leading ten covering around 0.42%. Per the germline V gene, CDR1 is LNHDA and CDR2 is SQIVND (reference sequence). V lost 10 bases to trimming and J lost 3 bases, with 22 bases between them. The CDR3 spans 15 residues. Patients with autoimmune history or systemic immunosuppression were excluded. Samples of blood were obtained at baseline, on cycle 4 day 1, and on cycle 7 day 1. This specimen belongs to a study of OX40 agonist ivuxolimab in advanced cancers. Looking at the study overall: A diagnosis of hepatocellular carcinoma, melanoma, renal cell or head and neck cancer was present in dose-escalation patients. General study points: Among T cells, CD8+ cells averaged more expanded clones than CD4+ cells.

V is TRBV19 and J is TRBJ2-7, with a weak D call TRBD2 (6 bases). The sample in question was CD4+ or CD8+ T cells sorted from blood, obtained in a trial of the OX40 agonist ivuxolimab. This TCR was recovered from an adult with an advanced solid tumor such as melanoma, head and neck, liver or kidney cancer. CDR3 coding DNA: TGTGCCACTAGGATGGTGCTAGCGTCCGACTACGAGCAGTACTTC. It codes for CATRMVLASDYEQYF.